This TCR beta chain was captured by sequencing in a study of response to subunit inactivated influenza vaccine. Turning to this clonotype: The antigen is unknown.

TCRdb re-called the RT-PCR reads through MiXCR, storing one row per CDR3 protein. The sample holds roughly 460,000 distinct CDR3 sequences; around 9.9% are singletons and the top ten take over 9.5%. Study-level findings and limits: New T cells are recruited in small numbers by each seasonal influenza vaccination, according to the authors' suggestion.

The CDR3 loop spans 10 amino acids. The ends were cut back, 6 bases at V and 5 bases at J, with 5 bases in the middle. The V and J genes are TRBV12-3 or TRBV12-4 and TRBJ2-7; no clear D gene. The sequence was obtained from a man aged 50 or older who received an inactivated influenza vaccine. Sequenced material: PBMCs from blood, taken more than 35 days after vaccination. The CDR3 bases are TGTGCCAGCAGGGGGAACGAGCAGTACTTC. Amino acid sequence: CASRGNEQYF.